The clone carrying this T cell receptor (beta chain) was picked up many times. Its matching antigen is unknown. V was cut by 1 base and J by 5 bases, with 11 bases left in between. Germline CDR1 and CDR2: SGHTA and FQGTGA. CDR3 length equals 14 residues. These data belong to a study of T cells in Graves' hyperthyroidism and ophthalmopathy. Study observations and caveats: In blood, most of the thyroid clonotypes expanded above 0.001 were also present. The model made its ophthalmopathy prediction, and onset followed a median roughly 6.5 months later. Separating ophthalmopathy from stable hyperthyroidism was achieved by a 13 V-J model.

No progression to ophthalmopathy during 18 months of follow-up defined stable disease. Using RNA transcripts as the source, TCR beta CDR3 regions were amplified. The HTBI primer set was used in a first-round RT-PCR of the TCR CDR3. TCRdb called the multiplex PCR reads again in MiXCR, with one record for every CDR3 protein. The data hold a few hundred thousand distinct CDR3 sequences, with approximately 14% observed a single time. The chain is built from TRBV7-3 and TRBJ2-5; the D is unclear. The sequence was obtained from a woman aged 25 to 39 with Graves' hyperthyroidism. The sequenced material came from blood. CDR3 DNA sequence: TGTGCCAGCAGCTTAAGGGGATTGGGGGAGACCCAGTACTTC. This encodes CASSLRGLGETQYF.